Below are 27 T cell receptor beta chains sequenced from a single sample in a study of shared clonotypes between healthy human individuals. Profiling relied on immunoSEQ multiplex PCR, and the TCRdb table lists in-frame clones only, not all of them. There are under 2.5 million clones in the sample; 80% to 95% occur only once, and about 0.41% lies in the top ten. Sequenced: naive CD4+ T cells from PBMCs. Subset: CD45RA+ positively selected. The receptors here all came from a man aged 18 to 29 in good health. Some clones in this sample may be carry-over from other donors' samples.

This chain joins TRBV7-3 and TRBJ2-3, with 7 bases fitting TRBD2. The CDR3 consists of 15 residues. Germline assignment: CDR1 SGHTA and CDR2 FQGTGA. Trimming took 7 bases from V and 2 from J; bases not matched to a gene: 9. In DNA form, the CDR3 reads TGTGCCAGCATCGGTCGGGAGGATATCACAGATACGCAGTATTTT. Translation: CASIGREDITDTQYF.

V and J are TRBV6-5 and TRBJ1-1; the D is unclear. The CDR3 covers 12 residues. Germline CDR1 and CDR2: MNHEY and SVGAGI. Trimming pared 2 bases from V and 7 bases from J, leaving 8 bases between. CDR3 nucleotides: TGTGCCAGCAGTTACCACAGCGGTGAAGCTTTCTTT. As protein: CASSYHSGEAFF.

The rearrangement links TRBV19 to TRBJ2-1; 11 bases are shared with TRBD2. CDR1 is LNHDA and CDR2 is SQIVND in the germline V gene (reference sequence). This CDR3 has 17 amino acids. V was pared by 1 base and J by 0 bases, with 2 bases of the junction left unmatched. The CDR3 sequence is CASSIVSGRVSYNEQFF. The CDR3 DNA reads TGTGCCAGTAGTATAGTTAGCGGGAGGGTCTCCTACAATGAGCAGTTCTTC.

The J gene is TRBJ2-7, the V gene TRBV7-9; maybe TRBD2 (6 bases). Germline assignment: CDR1 SEHNR and CDR2 FQNEAQ (reference sequence). Between the trimmed V and J ends, which lost 7 bases and 6 bases, there was a span of 25 bases. CDR3 length: 16 residues. CDR3 nucleotide sequence: TGTGCCAGCACCTCCGGGAGACCCTCCGATATTGTCGAGCAGTACTTC. As protein: CASTSGRPSDIVEQYF.

The gene calls are TRBV7-2 and TRBJ2-3; D ambiguous. CDR3 length equals 16 residues. The V end was cut by 5 bases, the J end by 3 bases, with 18 bases between. The germline V gene encodes CDR1 SGHTA and CDR2 FQGNSA. CDR3 DNA sequence: TGTGCCAGCAGCCCGCCGAACCGTTGGGATACAGATACGCAGTATTTT. Its protein is CASSPPNRWDTDTQYF.

The genes are TRBV11-2 and TRBJ2-7, with D perhaps assigned TRBD1 or TRBD2 (5 bases each). The CDR3 is 12 amino acids. Between the trimmed V and J ends, which lost 9 bases and 3 bases, there was a span of 12 bases. Germline assignment: CDR1 SGHAT and CDR2 FQNNGV. Written as DNA, the CDR3 is TGTGCCAGTTTGGGGGTCGGCTACGAGCAGTACTTC. Amino acids: CASLGVGYEQYF.

In the case of this clone: Additional DNA sequences in this sample encode the identical CDR3. Written as DNA, the CDR3 is TGTGCCAGCAGCTCCTCTGCAACTAATGAAAAACTGTTTTTT. It translates to CASSSSATNEKLFF. This chain uses TRBV28 with TRBJ1-4; no reliable D call. V lost 6 bases to trimming and J lost 0 bases, with 8 bases between them. CDR1 and CDR2 (germline): MDHEN, SYDVKM. The CDR3 runs 14 residues.

The chain uses TRBV5-6 and TRBJ2-7, with 7 bases that match TRBD1. Germline trimming cut 2 bases from V and 5 bases from J; bases unmatched to any gene: 10. The CDR3 has 15 amino acids. CDR1 is SGHDT, CDR2 YYEEEE, per germline. Here the CDR3 DNA reads TGTGCCAGCAGCTTTTTAGACAGGGACCCCCACGAGCAGTACTTC. Encoded protein: CASSFLDRDPHEQYF. Together with reference TRBV5-6 and TRBJ2-7, the CDR3 gives the full variable domain: DAGVTQSPTHLIKTRGQQVTLRCSPKSGHDTVSWYQQALGQGPQFIFQYYEEEERQRGNFPDRFSGHQFPNYSSELNVNALLLGDSALYLCASSFLDRDPHEQYFGPGTRLTVT.

V is TRBV28 and J is TRBJ1-2; D remains ambiguous. The CDR3 has 13 residues. The ends were cut back, 6 bases at V and 8 bases at J, with 16 bases in the middle. CDR1 and CDR2 from the germline V gene are MDHEN and SYDVKM. CDR3 amino acids: CASSPGRQNGYTF. The DNA for the CDR3 is TGTGCCAGCAGCCCCGGACGGCAAAACGGCTACACCTTC.

Comments on this clone: The identical CDR3 is also encoded by other nucleotide sequences in the sample. The chain has TRBV6-5 and TRBJ1-5; 8 bases line up with TRBD1. Germline values: CDR1 MNHEY, CDR2 SVGAGI. The CDR3 loop spans 15 amino acids. Trimming at V came to 5 bases and at J to 1 base, leaving 4 bases not matched to a gene. The DNA for the CDR3 is TGTGCCAGCAGTAGACAGGGGCTAAGCAATCAGCCCCAGCATTTT. It is translated as CASSRQGLSNQPQHF.

The chain uses TRBV7-9 and TRBJ2-7; 7 bases line up with TRBD2. CDR1 is SEHNR and CDR2 is FQNEAQ in the germline V gene (reference sequence). With V trimmed by 6 bases and J by 6 bases, 11 bases remained unmatched. The CDR3 runs to 14 residues. The CDR3 DNA is TGTGCCAGCAGTACCCGCGGGGGTGACTCCGAGCAGTACTTC. It yields the protein CASSTRGGDSEQYF. Supplemented by reference TRBV7-9 and TRBJ2-7, the full variable domain reads DTGVSQNPRHKITKRGQNVTFRCDPISEHNRLYWYRQTLGQGPEFLTYFQNEAQLEKSRLLSDRFSAERPKGSFSTLEIQRTEQGDSAMYLCASSTRGGDSEQYFGPGTRLTVT.

V gene TRBV18 combines with J gene TRBJ2-2; D may be TRBD1 (6 bases). The CDR3 contains 15 residues. The V gene's germline CDR1 is KGHSH and CDR2 LQKENI. V lost 6 bases and J lost 4, with 15 bases in between. CDR3 amino acids: CASSHNRVGTGELFF. Here the CDR3 DNA reads TGTGCCAGCTCCCACAACAGGGTGGGCACCGGGGAGCTGTTTTTT.

V gene TRBV28 combines with J gene TRBJ2-1, with D tentatively TRBD2 (7 bases). The V gene lost 5 bases and the J gene lost 3 bases, with 17 bases spanning the gap. Germline loops: CDR1 MDHEN, CDR2 SYDVKM. The CDR3 runs 16 residues. DNA for the CDR3: TGTGCCAGCAGTCCGGTGGGGAGGGGGGTCTACAATGAGCAGTTCTTC. Amino acids: CASSPVGRGVYNEQFF.

The chain recombines TRBV7-7 with TRBJ2-1; the match to TRBD2 covers 10 bases. Germline lookup yields CDR1 SSHAT and CDR2 FNYEAQ (reference sequence). The CDR3 has 15 amino acids. After removal of 6 bases from V and 7 bases from J, the junction contained 9 bases not matched to a gene. The CDR3 region is CASSLLAGGANEQFF. The DNA of the CDR3 is TGTGCCAGCAGTCTCTTAGCGGGAGGAGCGAATGAGCAGTTCTTC.

This clone appeared once. The chain has TRBV10-3 and TRBJ2-2; 13 bases fit TRBD2. CDR1 and CDR2 from the germline V gene are ENHRY and SYGVKD. This CDR3 region has 17 residues. V was clipped by 3 bases and J by 7 bases; unmatched bases: 8. The CDR3 sequence: CAISDGTSGMGSGELFF. In DNA form, the CDR3 reads TGTGCCATCAGTGACGGGACTAGCGGGATGGGTAGCGGGGAGCTGTTTTTT.

Details on this clone: Other DNA sequences from this sample encode an identical CDR3 as well. V is TRBV5-1 and J is TRBJ1-2, with TRBD1 identical over 9 bases. V was pared by 4 bases and J by 4 bases, with 5 bases of the junction left unmatched. CDR3 length: 14 amino acids. Germline V gene lookup returns CDR1 SGHRS and CDR2 YFSETQ. The CDR3 sequence is CASSPGQGAYGYTF. The CDR3 DNA follows: TGCGCCAGCAGCCCGGGACAGGGTGCCTATGGCTACACCTTC.

The chain employs TRBV13 and TRBJ1-4; TRBD1 aligns across 8 bases. V gave up 2 bases and J gave up 7 bases; unmatched junction bases: 6. CDR1 and CDR2 (germline): PRHDT, FYEKMQ (reference sequence). This CDR3 comprises 15 residues. In nucleotides, the CDR3 is TGTGCCAGCAGCTTAAGCAGGGGGCGCGGTGAAAAACTGTTTTTT. Its translation is CASSLSRGRGEKLFF. Filled out from reference TRBV13 and TRBJ1-4, the complete variable domain reads AAGVIQSPRHLIKEKRETATLKCYPIPRHDTVYWYQQGPGQDPQFLISFYEKMQSDKGSIPDRFSAQQFSDYHSELNMSSLELGDSALYFCASSLSRGRGEKLFFGSGTQLSVL.

The chain uses TRBV5-6 and TRBJ2-7; D not certain. Germline assignment: CDR1 SGHDT and CDR2 YYEEEE. V was pared by 2 bases and J by 3 bases, with 6 bases between. This CDR3 has 12 amino acids. In DNA, the CDR3 is TGTGCCAGCAGCTTATCTTTCTACGAGCAGTACTTC. Translation gives CASSLSFYEQYF.

Note on this clone: At the DNA level, this CDR3 is encoded by other sequences in the same sample as well. The CDR3 is CATSRTGVNTEAFF. For the CDR3, the DNA is TGTGCCACCAGCCGGACAGGAGTGAACACTGAAGCTTTCTTT. The V call is TRBV15, the J call TRBJ1-1; TRBD1 matches at 7 bases. Germline V gene data show CDR1 as LNHNV and CDR2 as YYDKDF (reference sequence). The length of the CDR3 is 14 residues. V was clipped by 5 bases and J by 0 bases; unmatched bases: 3.

Only one count was recorded for this clone. The genes are TRBV7-3 and TRBJ2-7; TRBD2 might be the D (6 bases). Trimming took 8 bases from V and 3 from J, leaving 11 bases between them. CDR1 is SGHTA and CDR2 is FQGTGA in the germline V gene. The CDR3 is 12 residues long. In nucleotides, the CDR3 is TGTGCCAGCTCAGGAGGGTACTACGAGCAGTACTTC. Protein product: CASSGGYYEQYF.

The V gene is TRBV5-1, the J gene TRBJ2-2, with 8 bases fitting TRBD1. CDR1 SGHRS and CDR2 YFSETQ come from the germline V gene. J lost 1 base, V lost 4 bases, and 3 bases had no gene match. The CDR3 covers 15 residues. The CDR3 DNA is TGCGCCAGCAGCCGCGGGACAGGGAACACCGGGGAGCTGTTTTTT. Translation: CASSRGTGNTGELFF.

The chain recombines TRBV28 with TRBJ2-7, with D perhaps matching TRBD1 (5 bases). Germline V gene sequence: CDR1 MDHEN, CDR2 SYDVKM. V lost 6 bases to trimming and J lost 2 bases, with 14 bases between them. CDR3 length: 14 residues. The CDR3 coding sequence is TGTGCCAGCAGGTTTAACCAGGGCGCCTACGAGCAGTACTTC. Its protein product is CASRFNQGAYEQYF.

The chain uses TRBV14 and TRBJ2-3; D is uncertain. Germline V gene lookup returns CDR1 SGHDN and CDR2 FVKESK. Trimming pared 1 base from V and 5 bases from J, leaving 4 bases between. This CDR3 contains 12 residues. The CDR3, as DNA: TGTGCCAGCAGCCAAGCCGTAGATACGCAGTATTTT. It yields the protein CASSQAVDTQYF. Complete variable domain (other parts from reference TRBV14 and TRBJ2-3): EAGVTQFPSHSVIEKGQTVTLRCDPISGHDNLYWYRRVMGKEIKFLLHFVKESKQDESGMPNNRFLAERTGGTYSTLKVQPAELEDSGVYFCASSQAVDTQYFGPGTRLTVL.

V and J are TRBV7-8 and TRBJ1-1, with D possibly TRBD1 on 5 matching bases. Germline values: CDR1 SGHVS, CDR2 FQNEAQ. The CDR3 consists of 17 residues. Trimming cost V 7 bases and J 5 bases, with 26 bases left between them. The CDR3 spells CASTLSWGGGIGTEAFF. The CDR3 DNA reads as TGTGCCAGCACCCTGAGTTGGGGTGGGGGAATTGGGACTGAAGCTTTCTTT.

The V call is TRBV25-1, the J call TRBJ2-7; D unclear. The germline V gene encodes CDR1 MGHDK and CDR2 SYGVNS. Trimming took off 7 bases at V and 3 bases at J, with 7 bases between the two ends. CDR3 length: 11 residues. This chain's CDR3 is CASMGLYEQYF. The CDR3 coding sequence is TGTGCCAGCATGGGTCTCTACGAGCAGTACTTC.

This chain uses TRBV4-1 with TRBJ1-2, with D perhaps TRBD1 (6 bases). CDR3 length: 17 residues. The V and J ends lost 1 base and 0 bases respectively, with 15 bases between them. Germline V gives CDR1 MGHRA, CDR2 YSYEKL. Written as DNA, the CDR3 is TGCGCCAGCAGCCAAGTTCCCGGACAGATAGCTAACTATGGCTACACCTTC. This encodes CASSQVPGQIANYGYTF.

The J gene is TRBJ1-6, the V gene TRBV30; 9 positions match TRBD1. This CDR3 spans 14 amino acids. Unmatched junction bases numbered 7, after V lost 3 bases and J lost 10 bases. From germline, CDR1 is GTSNPN and CDR2 SVGIG (reference sequence). This CDR3 reads CAWSGQGTTSPLHF. The CDR3 coding sequence is TGTGCCTGGAGCGGACAGGGGACGACCTCACCCCTCCACTTT.